This TCR beta chain was captured by sequencing in a study of blood T cell repertoires in COVID-19. Clones were read by immunoSEQ multiplex PCR, and TCRdb kept only the in-frame ones, dropping some. The data contain 75,000 to 95,000 clones, 90% of them singletons. Only one count was recorded for this clone. The length of the CDR3 is 15 residues. V dropped 5 bases and J dropped 2; count of bases not matched to a gene: 4. The germline gives CDR1 LGHDT, CDR2 YNNKEL (reference sequence). Sequencing was performed on peripheral blood. The clonotype comes from a human donor in a cohort sampled during active COVID-19. The chain has TRBV3-1 (or the pseudogene TRBV3-2) and TRBJ1-3; 9 nucleotides match TRBD1. CDR3 DNA sequence: TGTGCCAGCAGCAGGGACAGGGCGGCTGGAAACACCATATATTTT. It translates to CASSRDRAAGNTIYF.